This T cell receptor beta chain was identified in a study of T cell repertoires in cytomegalovirus infection. TCRdb reprocessed the reads with MiXCR, giving one entry per CDR3 protein. This sample has 200,000 or so distinct CDR3 sequences, with 28% found just once. This clonotype has a count of ten or more. Trimming took off 5 bases at V and 0 bases at J, with 31 bases between the two ends. This CDR3 has 21 residues. Germline-derived CDR1 and CDR2 are SEHNR and FQNEAQ (reference sequence). This chain links TRBV7-9 with TRBJ1-1; D is uncertain. The specimen was PBMCs. The receptor was isolated from a human donor in good health (CMV status not recorded). Some clones in this sample may be carry-over from other donors' samples. The CDR3 sequence: CASSTHFASRRISLMNTEAFF. DNA for the CDR3: TGTGCCAGCAGCACCCATTTCGCTTCCAGGCGAATAAGTCTTATGAACACTGAAGCTTTCTTT. The full variable domain, with the rest looked up from reference TRBV7-9 and TRBJ1-1, is DTGVSQNPRHKITKRGQNVTFRCDPISEHNRLYWYRQTLGQGPEFLTYFQNEAQLEKSRLLSDRFSAERPKGSFSTLEIQRTEQGDSAMYLCASSTHFASRRISLMNTEAFFGQGTRLTVV.